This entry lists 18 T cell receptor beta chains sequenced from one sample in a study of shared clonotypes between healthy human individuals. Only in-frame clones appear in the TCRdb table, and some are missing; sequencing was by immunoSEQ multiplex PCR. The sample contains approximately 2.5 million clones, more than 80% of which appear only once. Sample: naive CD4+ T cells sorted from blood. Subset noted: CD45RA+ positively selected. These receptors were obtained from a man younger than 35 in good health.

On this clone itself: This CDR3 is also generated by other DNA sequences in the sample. CDR3 nucleotides: TGTGCCAGTAGTCCGGGGGCCCGGGAGACCCAGTACTTC. Its protein is CASSPGARETQYF. The chain carries TRBV19 and TRBJ2-5; either TRBD1 or TRBD2 may supply D (6 bases each). The germline V gene encodes CDR1 LNHDA and CDR2 SQIVND (reference sequence). The germline V and J ends were trimmed by 5 bases and 5 bases, with 12 bases remaining between them. This CDR3 spans 13 amino acids.

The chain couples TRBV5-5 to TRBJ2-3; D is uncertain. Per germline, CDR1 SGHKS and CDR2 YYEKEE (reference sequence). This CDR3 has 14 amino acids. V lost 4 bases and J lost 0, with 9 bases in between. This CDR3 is CASSPQTSTDTQYF. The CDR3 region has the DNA TGTGCCAGCAGCCCCCAGACTAGCACAGATACGCAGTATTTT.

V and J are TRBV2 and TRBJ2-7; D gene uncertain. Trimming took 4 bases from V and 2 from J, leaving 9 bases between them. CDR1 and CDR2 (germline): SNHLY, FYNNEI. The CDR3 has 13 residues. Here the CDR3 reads CASSVQDTYEQYF. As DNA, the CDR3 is TGTGCCAGCAGTGTTCAGGATACCTACGAGCAGTACTTC.

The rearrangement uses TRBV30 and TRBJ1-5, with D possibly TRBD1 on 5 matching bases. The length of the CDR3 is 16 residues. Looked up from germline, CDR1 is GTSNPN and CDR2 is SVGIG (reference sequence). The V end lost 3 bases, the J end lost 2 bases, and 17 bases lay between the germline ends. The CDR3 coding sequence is TGTGCCTGGAGCCAGGGCAGTGCTCTGGGCAATCAGCCCCAGCATTTT. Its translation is CAWSQGSALGNQPQHF.

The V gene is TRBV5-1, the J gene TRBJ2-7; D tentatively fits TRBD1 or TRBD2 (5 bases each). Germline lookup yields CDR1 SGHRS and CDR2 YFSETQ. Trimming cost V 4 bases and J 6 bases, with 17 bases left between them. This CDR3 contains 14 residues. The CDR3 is CASSIGGTGAEQYF. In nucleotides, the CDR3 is TGCGCCAGCAGCATTGGGGGTACGGGCGCCGAGCAGTACTTC.

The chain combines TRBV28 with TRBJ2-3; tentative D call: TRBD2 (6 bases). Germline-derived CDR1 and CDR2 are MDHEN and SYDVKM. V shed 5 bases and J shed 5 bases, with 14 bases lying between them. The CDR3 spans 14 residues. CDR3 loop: CASSQPRGLDTQYF. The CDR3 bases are TGTGCCAGCAGTCAACCGCGGGGACTAGATACGCAGTATTTT. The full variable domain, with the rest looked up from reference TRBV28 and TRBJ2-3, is DVKVTQSSRYLVKRTGEKVFLECVQDMDHENMFWYRQDPGLGLRLIYFSYDVKMKEKGDIPEGYSVSREKKERFSLILESASTNQTSMYLCASSQPRGLDTQYFGPGTRLTVL.

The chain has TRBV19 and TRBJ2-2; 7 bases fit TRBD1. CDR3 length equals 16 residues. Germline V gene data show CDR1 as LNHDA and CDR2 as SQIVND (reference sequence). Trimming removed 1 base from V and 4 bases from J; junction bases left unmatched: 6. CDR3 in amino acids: CASSIAGTAFTGELFF. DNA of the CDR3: TGTGCCAGTAGTATAGCCGGGACAGCTTTCACCGGGGAGCTGTTTTTT.

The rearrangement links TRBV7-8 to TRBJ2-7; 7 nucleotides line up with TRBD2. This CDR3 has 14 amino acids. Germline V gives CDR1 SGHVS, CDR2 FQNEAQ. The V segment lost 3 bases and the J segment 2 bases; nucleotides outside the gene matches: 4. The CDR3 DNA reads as TGTGCCAGCAGCTTGGGGACTATCACCTACGAGCAGTACTTC. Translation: CASSLGTITYEQYF. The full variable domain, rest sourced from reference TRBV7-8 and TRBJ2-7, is GAGVSQSPRYKVAKRGQDVALRCDPISGHVSLFWYQQALGQGPEFLTYFQNEAQLDKSGLPSDRFFAERPEGSVSTLKIQRTQQEDSAVYLCASSLGTITYEQYFGPGTRLTVT.

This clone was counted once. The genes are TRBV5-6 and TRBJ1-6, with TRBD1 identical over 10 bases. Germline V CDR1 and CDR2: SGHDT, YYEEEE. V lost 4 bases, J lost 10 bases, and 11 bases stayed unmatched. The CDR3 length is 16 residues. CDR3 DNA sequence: TGTGCCAGCAGCCTCCGACCCGGGACAGGGGTATCACCCCTCCACTTT. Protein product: CASSLRPGTGVSPLHF.

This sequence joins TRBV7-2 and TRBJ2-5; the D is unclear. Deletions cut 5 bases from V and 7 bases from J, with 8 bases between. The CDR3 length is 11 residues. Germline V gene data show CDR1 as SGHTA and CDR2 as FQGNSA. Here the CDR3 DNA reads TGTGCCAGCAGCAGCAGAAGGACCCAGTACTTC. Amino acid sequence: CASSSRRTQYF.

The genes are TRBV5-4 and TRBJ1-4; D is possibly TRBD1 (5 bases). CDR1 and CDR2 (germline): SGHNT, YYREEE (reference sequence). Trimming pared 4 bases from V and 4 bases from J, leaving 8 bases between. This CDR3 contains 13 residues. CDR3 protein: CASSDSSNEKLFF. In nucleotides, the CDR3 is TGTGCCAGCAGCGACAGTAGTAATGAAAAACTGTTTTTT.

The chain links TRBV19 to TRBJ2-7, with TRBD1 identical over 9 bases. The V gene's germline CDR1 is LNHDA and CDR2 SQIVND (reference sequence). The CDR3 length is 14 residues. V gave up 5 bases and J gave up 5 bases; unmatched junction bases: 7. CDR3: CASSQQGASNEQYF. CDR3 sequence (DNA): TGTGCCAGTAGTCAACAGGGGGCATCGAACGAGCAGTACTTC.

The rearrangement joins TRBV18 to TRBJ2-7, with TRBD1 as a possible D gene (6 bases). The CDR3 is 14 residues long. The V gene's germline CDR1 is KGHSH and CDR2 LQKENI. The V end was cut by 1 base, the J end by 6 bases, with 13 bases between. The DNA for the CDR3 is TGTGCCAGCTCACCACGACAGGAGAGCGGCGAGCAGTACTTC. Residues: CASSPRQESGEQYF. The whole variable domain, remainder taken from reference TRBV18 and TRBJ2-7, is NAGVMQNPRHLVRRRGQEARLRCSPMKGHSHVYWYRQLPEEGLKFMVYLQKENIIDESGMPKERFSAEFPKEGPSILRIQQVVRGDSAAYFCASSPRQESGEQYFGPGTRLTVT.

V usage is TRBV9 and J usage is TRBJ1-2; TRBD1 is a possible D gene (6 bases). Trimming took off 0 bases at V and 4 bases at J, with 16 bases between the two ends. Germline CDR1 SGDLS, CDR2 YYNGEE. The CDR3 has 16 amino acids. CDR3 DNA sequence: TGTGCCAGCAGCGTAGGAGGGACACTAGACCTCTATGGCTACACCTTC. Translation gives CASSVGGTLDLYGYTF.

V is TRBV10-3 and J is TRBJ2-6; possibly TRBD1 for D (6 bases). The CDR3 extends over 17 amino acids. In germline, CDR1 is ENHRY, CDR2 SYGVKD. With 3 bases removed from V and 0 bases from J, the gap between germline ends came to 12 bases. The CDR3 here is CAISELGGSSGANVLTF. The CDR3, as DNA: TGTGCCATCAGTGAACTAGGGGGAAGCTCTGGGGCCAACGTCCTGACTTTC.

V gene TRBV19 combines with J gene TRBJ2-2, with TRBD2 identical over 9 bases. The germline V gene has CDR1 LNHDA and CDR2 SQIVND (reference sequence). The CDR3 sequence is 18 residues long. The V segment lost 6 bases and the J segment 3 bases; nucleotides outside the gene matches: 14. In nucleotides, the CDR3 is TGTGCCAGTAGCTACCCTGGGGATAGCGGGGGACACACCGGGGAGCTGTTTTTT. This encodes CASSYPGDSGGHTGELFF.

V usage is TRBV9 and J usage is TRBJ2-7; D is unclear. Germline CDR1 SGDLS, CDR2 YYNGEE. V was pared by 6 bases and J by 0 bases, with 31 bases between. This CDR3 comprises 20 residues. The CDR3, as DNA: TGTGCCAGCACCCGTAGTTATCCCTGCCGCGGTACAGTTGACTCCTACGAGCAGTACTTC. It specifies CASTRSYPCRGTVDSYEQYF.

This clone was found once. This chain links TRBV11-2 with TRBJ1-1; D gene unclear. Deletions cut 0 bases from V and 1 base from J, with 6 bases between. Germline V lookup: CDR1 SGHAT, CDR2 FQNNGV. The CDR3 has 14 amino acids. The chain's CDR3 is CASSLEVTNTEAFF. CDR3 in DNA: TGTGCCAGCAGCTTAGAGGTAACGAACACTGAAGCTTTCTTT.